A selection of T cell receptor beta chains follows, all from one sample in a study of blood T cell repertoires in COVID-19. Data came from immunoSEQ multiplex PCR; TCRdb stores just in-frame clones and leaves some out. Of fewer than 350,000 clones listed, roughly 89% are singletons. Sequenced: PBMCs or T cells enriched from blood (not recorded which). These receptors were taken from a woman between 40 and 50 years old who had recovered from COVID-19. Both conserved end residues are part of each CDR3. Fields, in order: D gene, J gene, clone size, V gene, CDR3 DNA, CDR3 protein. D genes are given only for firm matches. Only some rows state a clone size, as once, few, many or a class for expanded clones.

d_call: TRBD1
j_call: TRBJ1-6
clone_size: few
v_call: TRBV6-4
cdr3_nt: TGTGCCAGCAGTGAGGCCAGGGGGCCTAATTCACCCCTCCACTTT
cdr3_aa: CASSEARGPNSPLHF

d_call: TRBD1
j_call: TRBJ2-3
clone_size: NA
v_call: TRBV7-2
cdr3_nt: TGTGCCAGCAGCCCTATTCGCGGGGACAGGGCCCTAAATACGCAGTATTTT
cdr3_aa: CASSPIRGDRALNTQYF

d_call: TRBD2
j_call: TRBJ2-1
clone_size: NA
v_call: TRBV7-9
cdr3_nt: TGTGCCAGCACACCGGGACTAGCGTTGTACAATGAGCAGTTCTTC
cdr3_aa: CASTPGLALYNEQFF

d_call: TRBD2
j_call: TRBJ2-1
clone_size: few
v_call: TRBV7-8
cdr3_nt: TGTGCCAGCAGCTTAGGCGGGAGCCTCTACAATGAGCAGTTCTTC
cdr3_aa: CASSLGGSLYNEQFF

d_call: TRBD1
j_call: TRBJ2-2
clone_size: NA
v_call: TRBV18
cdr3_nt: TGTGCCAGCAATACCGACAGGGTGGCCGGGGAGCTGTTTTTT
cdr3_aa: CASNTDRVAGELFF

d_call: TRBD1
j_call: TRBJ2-1
clone_size: NA
v_call: TRBV24-1
cdr3_nt: TGTGCCACCAGTGATACAGGGGGCTCCTACAATGAGCAGTTCTTC
cdr3_aa: CATSDTGGSYNEQFF

d_call: TRBD2
j_call: TRBJ2-7
clone_size: NA
v_call: TRBV28
cdr3_nt: TGTGCCAGCAGAATAACGGGGGGTCGGGCCTACGAGCAGTACTTC
cdr3_aa: CASRITGGRAYEQYF

d_call: TRBD1
j_call: TRBJ2-5
clone_size: NA
v_call: TRBV7-6
cdr3_nt: TGTGCCAGCAGCTTAGGGGACAGGGGTGGCCAAGAGACCCAGTACTTC
cdr3_aa: CASSLGDRGGQETQYF

d_call: NA
j_call: TRBJ2-4
clone_size: NA
v_call: TRBV7-2
cdr3_nt: TGTGCCAGCAGCCCGAGGGGGTGGGACATTCAGTACTTC
cdr3_aa: CASSPRGWDIQYF

d_call: TRBD2
j_call: TRBJ2-2
clone_size: NA
v_call: TRBV5-1
cdr3_nt: TGCGCCAGCAGCCCCGGACTAGTACTCACCGGGGAGCTGTTTTTT
cdr3_aa: CASSPGLVLTGELFF

d_call: NA
j_call: TRBJ1-6
clone_size: once
v_call: TRBV6-5
cdr3_nt: TGTGCCAGCGGCCCCCAGGGTAACGTTAATTCACCCCTCCACTTT
cdr3_aa: CASGPQGNVNSPLHF

d_call: NA
j_call: TRBJ2-2
clone_size: NA
v_call: TRBV7-2
cdr3_nt: TGTGCCAGCAGCTTAGGTACAGGGATAACCGGGGAGCTGTTTTTT
cdr3_aa: CASSLGTGITGELFF

d_call: TRBD1
j_call: TRBJ1-4
clone_size: NA
v_call: TRBV5-1
cdr3_nt: TGCGCCAGCAGCTTGGGGGACAGCGGAGGGGAAAAACTGTTTTTT
cdr3_aa: CASSLGDSGGEKLFF

d_call: TRBD2
j_call: TRBJ2-5
clone_size: NA
v_call: TRBV24-1
cdr3_nt: TGTGCCACCAGTGATTTGGGGCGGGGGAAAAGGGAGACCCAGTACTTC
cdr3_aa: CATSDLGRGKRETQYF

d_call: NA
j_call: TRBJ2-7
clone_size: NA
v_call: TRBV28
cdr3_nt: TGTGCCAGCAACCAGGGTAGGGGGATCTCCTACGAGCAGTACTTC
cdr3_aa: CASNQGRGISYEQYF

d_call: NA
j_call: TRBJ1-2
clone_size: NA
v_call: TRBV18
cdr3_nt: TGTGCCAGCTCACCACAGCACAGAGACTATGGCTACACCTTC
cdr3_aa: CASSPQHRDYGYTF

d_call: TRBD1
j_call: TRBJ1-2
clone_size: NA
v_call: TRBV6-5
cdr3_nt: TGTGCCAGCAGTTACAAGACAGGGAGCGGCTACACCTTC
cdr3_aa: CASSYKTGSGYTF

d_call: NA
j_call: TRBJ2-7
clone_size: NA
v_call: TRBV7-2
cdr3_nt: TGTGCCAGCAGCATCTATAGCGGCCCAACCTACGAGCAGTACTTC
cdr3_aa: CASSIYSGPTYEQYF

d_call: TRBD1
j_call: TRBJ2-1
clone_size: few
v_call: TRBV11-3
cdr3_nt: TGTGCCAGCAAACAGGGGAGCTCCTACAATGAGCAGTTCTTC
cdr3_aa: CASKQGSSYNEQFF

d_call: NA
j_call: TRBJ1-2
clone_size: NA
v_call: TRBV28
cdr3_nt: TGTGCCAGCAGTTTGGGCGGGACGGTCTATGGCTACACCTTC
cdr3_aa: CASSLGGTVYGYTF

d_call: TRBD2
j_call: TRBJ2-1
clone_size: NA
v_call: TRBV28
cdr3_nt: TGTGCCAGCAGCCTTAGCGGGATTAATAATGAGCAGTTCTTC
cdr3_aa: CASSLSGINNEQFF

d_call: TRBD1
j_call: TRBJ1-6
clone_size: once
v_call: TRBV14
cdr3_nt: TGTGCCAGCAGCAACAGGGGGCTACCTATCCACTTT
cdr3_aa: CASSNRGLPIHF

d_call: NA
j_call: TRBJ2-5
clone_size: NA
v_call: TRBV9
cdr3_nt: TGTGCCAGCAGCGTAGACAGTCAAGAGACCCAGTACTTC
cdr3_aa: CASSVDSQETQYF

d_call: NA
j_call: TRBJ1-1
clone_size: NA
v_call: TRBV23-1
cdr3_nt: TGCGCCAGCAGTCAAGGATCCGACAGTGCGAAATGGGCTTTCTTT
cdr3_aa: CASSQGSDSAKWAFF

d_call: TRBD2
j_call: TRBJ2-5
clone_size: NA
v_call: TRBV18
cdr3_nt: TGTGCCAGCTCACCGGGACTAGCGGACCGGTACTTC
cdr3_aa: CASSPGLADRYF

d_call: NA
j_call: TRBJ2-7
clone_size: NA
v_call: TRBV25-1
cdr3_nt: TGTGCCAGCAGTGAAGATGGTCGGAGCTACGAGCAGTACTTC
cdr3_aa: CASSEDGRSYEQYF

d_call: TRBD2
j_call: TRBJ2-7
clone_size: NA
v_call: TRBV28
cdr3_nt: TGTGCCAGCAGTTCCCCCCGGAGCGGGAGACCCTACGAGCAGTACTTC
cdr3_aa: CASSSPRSGRPYEQYF

d_call: NA
j_call: TRBJ2-2
clone_size: few
v_call: TRBV28
cdr3_nt: TGTGCCAGCAAAGCCCCGAACACCGGGGAGCTGTTTTTT
cdr3_aa: CASKAPNTGELFF

d_call: NA
j_call: TRBJ1-5
clone_size: NA
v_call: TRBV28
cdr3_nt: TGTGCCAGCAGTTTGGGCCAGTTTGGAACCCAGCATTTT
cdr3_aa: CASSLGQFGTQHF

d_call: NA
j_call: TRBJ1-1
clone_size: NA
v_call: TRBV19
cdr3_nt: TGTGCCAGTAGTCCGGACAGCGGCACTGAAGCTTTCTTT
cdr3_aa: CASSPDSGTEAFF

d_call: TRBD1
j_call: TRBJ2-5
clone_size: NA
v_call: TRBV9
cdr3_nt: TGTGCCAGCAGCGTTTGGTCGGGACAGCAAGAGACCCAGTACTTC
cdr3_aa: CASSVWSGQQETQYF

d_call: NA
j_call: TRBJ1-1
clone_size: few
v_call: TRBV7-9
cdr3_nt: TGTGCCAGCAGCTTACTGGGGGGGACTGAAGCTTTCTTT
cdr3_aa: CASSLLGGTEAFF

d_call: NA
j_call: TRBJ1-5
clone_size: NA
v_call: TRBV12-3/TRBV12-4
cdr3_nt: TGTGCCAGCAGTTTCGGGGGGGGTCAGCCCCAGCATTTT
cdr3_aa: CASSFGGGQPQHF

d_call: NA
j_call: TRBJ1-6
clone_size: NA
v_call: TRBV10-3
cdr3_nt: TGTGCCATCAGTGATCAACGCAACTCACCCCTCCGCTTT
cdr3_aa: CAISDQRNSPLRF

d_call: TRBD1
j_call: TRBJ2-7
clone_size: NA
v_call: TRBV7-2
cdr3_nt: TGTGCCAGCAGATACGACAGGGGGGCCTACGAGCAGTACTTC
cdr3_aa: CASRYDRGAYEQYF

d_call: TRBD2
j_call: TRBJ2-1
clone_size: NA
v_call: TRBV3-1/TRBV3-2
cdr3_nt: TGTGCCAGCAGCGGGATGACTAGCGGGAGGGAAAATGAGCAGTTCTTC
cdr3_aa: CASSGMTSGRENEQFF

d_call: NA
j_call: TRBJ2-2
clone_size: NA
v_call: TRBV14
cdr3_nt: TGTGCCAGCAGCCAGGGGGGGGCAGCGGTGAACACCGGGGAGCTGTTTTTT
cdr3_aa: CASSQGGAAVNTGELFF

d_call: TRBD2
j_call: TRBJ2-1
clone_size: few
v_call: TRBV4-3
cdr3_nt: TGCGCCAGCAGCCAAGAGACTAGCTCGCCCTATTACAATGAGCAGTTCTTC
cdr3_aa: CASSQETSSPYYNEQFF

d_call: NA
j_call: TRBJ2-3
clone_size: NA
v_call: TRBV30
cdr3_nt: TGTGCCTGGAGTGGCTTAGCGGTTAGCACAGATACGCAGTATTTT
cdr3_aa: CAWSGLAVSTDTQYF

d_call: TRBD1
j_call: TRBJ1-1
clone_size: NA
v_call: TRBV5-1
cdr3_nt: TGCGCCAGCAGCTTGGGGGACAGGTCCACTGAAGCTTTCTTT
cdr3_aa: CASSLGDRSTEAFF

d_call: NA
j_call: TRBJ1-5
clone_size: NA
v_call: TRBV12-3/TRBV12-4
cdr3_nt: TGTGCCAGCAGTTTCTGGAGTCAGCCCCAGCATTTT
cdr3_aa: CASSFWSQPQHF

d_call: NA
j_call: TRBJ1-2
clone_size: once
v_call: TRBV20-1
cdr3_nt: TGCAGTGCTAGAGATAGTGGCTACACCTTC
cdr3_aa: CSARDSGYTF

d_call: NA
j_call: TRBJ2-7
clone_size: few
v_call: TRBV30
cdr3_nt: TGTGCCTGGAGTCACAGCTCCTACGAGCAGTACTTC
cdr3_aa: CAWSHSSYEQYF

d_call: NA
j_call: TRBJ1-2
clone_size: NA
v_call: TRBV2
cdr3_nt: TGTGCCAGCAACAGGGATTACTATGGCTACACCTTC
cdr3_aa: CASNRDYYGYTF

d_call: TRBD2
j_call: TRBJ2-1
clone_size: NA
v_call: TRBV6-6
cdr3_nt: TGTGCCAGCAGTTCCCTCGGGGGGAGCGTGCAGTTCTTC
cdr3_aa: CASSSLGGSVQFF

d_call: TRBD2
j_call: TRBJ2-6
clone_size: NA
v_call: TRBV5-1
cdr3_nt: TGCGCCAGCAGCTTGGGAGTAATTGGCGGGGGCTCTGGGGCCAACGTCCTGACTTTC
cdr3_aa: CASSLGVIGGGSGANVLTF

d_call: TRBD1
j_call: TRBJ1-5
clone_size: NA
v_call: TRBV5-1
cdr3_nt: TGCGCCAGCAGCTGGGGGACAGGCGGCAATCAGCCCCAGCATTTT
cdr3_aa: CASSWGTGGNQPQHF

d_call: NA
j_call: TRBJ2-7
clone_size: NA
v_call: TRBV10-1
cdr3_nt: TGCGCCAGCAGTGAAAGCGGGACACGGGATATCCACGAGCAGTACTTC
cdr3_aa: CASSESGTRDIHEQYF